A selection of T cell receptor beta chains follows, all from one sample in a study of blood T cell repertoires in COVID-19. Some clones are missing from TCRdb's copy, which holds only in-frame ones; the method was immunoSEQ multiplex PCR. The sample consists of around 250,000 clones, approximately 80% of them appearing once. Sequenced material: peripheral blood. These receptors were taken from a human donor in a cohort sampled during active COVID-19. CDR3s leave out the opening cysteine and the closing phenylalanine or tryptophan.

cdr3_length j_call v_call cdr3_aa
11 TRBJ1-2 TRBV6-6 ASSPTGDYGYT
12 TRBJ2-2 TRBV7-3 ASSLSGTSGELF
13 TRBJ1-1 TRBV19 ASSIESFSRGEAF
14 TRBJ2-2 TRBV24-1 ATSDPATGNTGELF
14 TRBJ2-7 TRBV4-2 ASSQEVSGFSSEQY
13 TRBJ2-1 TRBV7-9 ASSLRLAGGGEQF
16 TRBJ1-6 TRBV13 ASSSGTSTSSYNSPLH
12 TRBJ1-3 TRBV20-1 SASGTGTGNTIY
12 TRBJ1-2 TRBV7-9 ASSLGRKNYGYT
14 TRBJ2-2 TRBV11-1 ASSLGRRVGTGELF
14 TRBJ2-7 TRBV5-1 ASSLTSGTPYERQY
12 TRBJ2-7 TRBV7-9 ASSLRFGQGEKY
15 TRBJ2-1 TRBV4-3 ARKGTSGALSYNEQF
8 TRBJ2-5 TRBV10-3 AIGAETQY
14 TRBJ2-5 TRBV15 ATSDPSGGTQETQY
12 TRBJ1-2 TRBV10-3 AISESGVGYGYT
14 TRBJ1-2 TRBV7-9 ASSFRRTGQAHGYT
9 TRBJ2-7 TRBV20-1 SVGGGYEQY
12 TRBJ2-2 TRBV7-9 ASSLIRYAGELF
12 TRBJ1-2 TRBV11-2 ASSLDYLSRGYT
14 TRBJ1-5 TRBV2 ASSVIQGATNQPQH
14 TRBJ2-7 TRBV5-6 ASSLGAGQYSYEQY
10 TRBJ1-3 TRBV12-3/TRBV12-4 ASSFSGNTIY
11 TRBJ1-4 TRBV10-3 ATRQGGEEKLF
13 TRBJ2-5 TRBV24-1 ATSDFRDYIETQY
12 TRBJ2-5 TRBV7-2 ASSTSGGGETQY
13 TRBJ2-3 TRBV6-5 ASSLTSQSTDTQY
10 TRBJ1-2 TRBV2 ASSGSLYGYT
13 TRBJ2-7 TRBV11-2 ASSAALGQGHEQY
14 TRBJ1-1 TRBV7-5 ARRLLSGQLNTEAF
13 TRBJ2-3 TRBV7-9 ASRRSGGTGDTQY
12 TRBJ1-1 TRBV6-2/TRBV6-3 ASSYKQLNTEAF
14 TRBJ2-2 TRBV5-1 ASSLNRQSNRGELF
11 TRBJ1-2 TRBV12-3/TRBV12-4 ASSIGQGRGYT
13 TRBJ1-5 TRBV6-1 ASSEMAGRLQPQH
14 TRBJ2-1 TRBV6-5 ASSYSGRGRGGEQF
14 TRBJ2-1 TRBV11-3 ASSSFSQRGGNEQF
12 TRBJ2-2 TRBV7-2 ASSLATPSGELF
12 TRBJ2-5 TRBV7-9 ASSLGGSQETQY
13 TRBJ1-1 TRBV25-1 ASSGWTGGNTEAF
13 TRBJ1-4 TRBV6-5 ASRLGQGSIGKLF
13 TRBJ2-2 TRBV7-9 ASSLVGVNTGELF
12 TRBJ2-5 TRBV10-3 AIRPGLAEETQY
15 TRBJ2-1 TRBV2 ASRSGTSGRSYNEQF
12 TRBJ1-2 TRBV5-1 ASSLDGVNSGYT
10 TRBJ1-1 TRBV28 ASSRLGTEAF
12 TRBJ2-7 TRBV10-3 AISESGGGYEQY
14 TRBJ2-3 TRBV4-2 ASSRQTSGGIDTQY
13 TRBJ1-1 TRBV7-9 ASSLGTGWTTEAF
14 TRBJ2-3 TRBV14 ASSPSGGIGTDTQY
13 TRBJ2-7 TRBV9 ASSGPPPAGYEQY
11 TRBJ2-7 TRBV12-3/TRBV12-4 ASSPPAGDEQY
12 TRBJ1-4 TRBV27 ASSLGGLNEKLF
11 TRBJ2-1 TRBV6-6 ASSDDLALEQF
12 TRBJ1-1 TRBV9 ASSVGHLNTEAF
12 TRBJ2-7 TRBV6-2/TRBV6-3 ASSYPSGLYEQY
10 TRBJ1-1 TRBV18 ASSQDRAEAF
15 TRBJ2-1 TRBV27 ASSLSRLAAIYNEQF
14 TRBJ1-6 TRBV28 ASSRARTGNGSPLH